These 15 T cell receptor beta chains were sequenced from one sample in a study of cytomegalovirus exposure and HLA in healthy donors. Profiled with immunoSEQ multiplex PCR; TCRdb holds only in-frame clones, not every one. The sample has hundreds of thousands of clones; 70% to 90% are singletons. Material: PBMCs. These receptors all stem from a woman aged 25 to 45 in good health and CMV-seropositive.

The chain couples TRBV19 to TRBJ2-1; D perhaps matches TRBD2 (5 bases). The ends were cut back, 7 bases at V and 6 bases at J, with 13 bases in the middle. From germline, CDR1 is LNHDA and CDR2 SQIVND (reference sequence). The CDR3 spans 13 residues. This chain's CDR3 is CASNQRETNEQFF. The CDR3 DNA reads as TGTGCCAGTAACCAAAGGGAGACCAATGAGCAGTTCTTC.

The J gene is TRBJ2-1, the V gene TRBV5-4, with 8 bases lining up with TRBD1. J gave up 3 bases and V 1 base, and 0 bases lay outside the gene matches. The CDR3 is 14 residues long. Germline CDR1 reads SGHNT; CDR2 reads YYREEE (reference sequence). The CDR3 DNA reads TGTGCCAGCAGCTTGACAGGGGGCTACAATGAGCAGTTCTTC. Protein product: CASSLTGGYNEQFF.

This chain connects TRBV19 to TRBJ1-2, with 7 bases that match TRBD1. The CDR3 is 12 amino acids. With V trimmed by 6 bases and J by 4 bases, 2 bases remained unmatched. Germline V CDR1 and CDR2: LNHDA, SQIVND (reference sequence). The CDR3 loop reads CASSPGGYGYTF. As DNA, the CDR3 is TGTGCCAGTAGCCCAGGGGGCTATGGCTACACCTTC.

This chain links TRBV10-3 with TRBJ1-1, with TRBD1 matching over 7 bases. This CDR3 contains 13 residues. Germline CDR1 and CDR2: ENHRY and SYGVKD. The J segment lost 5 bases and the V segment lost 10 bases, leaving 10 bases of the junction unmatched. CDR3 loop: CATLDREETEAFF. In DNA form, the CDR3 reads TGTGCCACCCTAGACAGGGAGGAGACTGAAGCTTTCTTT.

This sequence joins TRBV6-1 and TRBJ1-4, with 11 positions matching TRBD1. The CDR3 runs 13 residues. Germline V gives CDR1 MNHNS, CDR2 SASEGT. The V segment lost 10 bases and the J segment 8 bases; nucleotides outside the gene matches: 6. This CDR3 reads CAIWTGGTEKLFF. CDR3 sequence (DNA): TGTGCCATCTGGACAGGGGGCACAGAAAAACTGTTTTTT.

This clone was recorded only once. The chain combines TRBV15 with TRBJ1-5; a weak D match, TRBD1 (6 bases). Trimming took off 3 bases at V and 7 bases at J, with 16 bases between the two ends. CDR1 LNHNV and CDR2 YYDKDF come from the germline V gene (reference sequence). The CDR3 is made up of 15 amino acids. The CDR3 DNA follows: TGTGCCACCAGCAGCACATACAGGGTTTTGCAGCCCCAGCATTTT. As protein: CATSSTYRVLQPQHF.

This clone has a single count. CDR3 nucleotides: TGCGCCAGCAGCCAACCGGACAGGGTTCCCCTCGAGCAGTACTTC. This encodes CASSQPDRVPLEQYF. The J gene is TRBJ2-7, the V gene TRBV4-1; 8 bases match TRBD1. Trimming at V came to 2 bases and at J to 6 bases, leaving 9 bases not matched to a gene. Germline V gives CDR1 MGHRA, CDR2 YSYEKL. The CDR3 is 15 amino acids.

J is TRBJ2-7 and V is TRBV10-1; 13 bases align to TRBD2. The J segment lost 5 bases and the V segment lost 3 bases, leaving 7 bases of the junction unmatched. The germline gives CDR1 WNHNN, CDR2 SYGVQD (reference sequence). The CDR3 consists of 16 residues. The CDR3 protein is CASSDGLAGDKDEQYF. The CDR3 DNA reads as TGCGCCAGCAGTGACGGACTAGCGGGAGATAAAGACGAGCAGTACTTC.

The chain couples TRBV5-1 to TRBJ2-3; 16 bases are shared with TRBD2. V shed 4 bases and J 5 bases; nucleotides not matched to a gene: 7. This CDR3 spans 17 amino acids. Germline V gene lookup returns CDR1 SGHRS and CDR2 YFSETQ. Here the CDR3 reads CASSPGLAGGPIDTQYF. CDR3 coding DNA: TGCGCCAGCAGCCCGGGACTAGCGGGAGGGCCGATAGATACGCAGTATTTT.

Comments on this clone: A read error may account for a junction end that differs from germline. The chain couples TRBV4-1 to TRBJ2-1; 10 bases are a match to TRBD2. The CDR3 length is 15 residues. CDR1 is MGHRA and CDR2 is YSYEKL in the germline V gene. The CDR3 loop is CASRQVTSGNYEQFF. Here the CDR3 DNA reads TGCGCCAGCAGACAAGTTACTAGCGGGAACTATGAGCAGTTCTTC.

This clone occurred many times. One junction end does not reproduce the germline sequence, and a read error may be involved. The V and J genes are TRBV6-1 and TRBJ2-7; the D gene is possibly TRBD2 (6 bases). The CDR3 has 14 residues. Germline V gene lookup returns CDR1 MNHNS and CDR2 SASEGT. The CDR3 sequence is CASRRAWDSNEQYF. For the CDR3, the DNA is TGTGCCAGCAGAAGGGCCTGGGACTCCAACGAGCAGTACTTC.

The chain recombines TRBV4-2 with TRBJ2-5; the match to TRBD2 covers 8 bases. The length of the CDR3 is 16 residues. V trimming: 0 bases; J trimming: 4 bases; junction bases outside the gene matches: 7. Germline CDR1 is LGHNA and CDR2 is YNFKEQ. The CDR3, as DNA: TGTGCCAGCAGCCAAGACGGGACTAGATATTCAGAGACCCAGTACTTC. Its translation is CASSQDGTRYSETQYF.

This chain uses TRBV7-2 with TRBJ1-1, with D perhaps TRBD1 (5 bases). V was cut by 3 bases and J by 4 bases, with 12 bases left in between. The V gene's germline CDR1 is SGHTA and CDR2 FQGNSA. There are 14 residues in the CDR3. CDR3: CASSFRQPTTEAFF. CDR3 DNA: TGTGCCAGCAGCTTCCGACAGCCAACCACTGAAGCTTTCTTT.

Comments on this clone: Other DNA sequences of this sample code for an identical CDR3. V usage is TRBV5-1 and J usage is TRBJ1-4; 8 bases match TRBD1. The V segment lost 4 bases and the J segment 5 bases; nucleotides outside the gene matches: 7. This CDR3 contains 15 residues. The germline CDR1 and CDR2 sequences are SGHRS and YFSETQ. DNA of the CDR3: TGCGCCAGCAGCCTAGGACAGGGCCGGAATGAAAAACTGTTTTTT. Its protein is CASSLGQGRNEKLFF.

The chain employs TRBV15 and TRBJ2-7; 12 positions agree with TRBD1. V was pared by 5 bases and J by 0 bases, with 8 bases of the junction left unmatched. This CDR3 comprises 17 residues. The germline V gene has CDR1 LNHNV and CDR2 YYDKDF (reference sequence). This CDR3 reads CATSLGTGGLVSYEQYF. For the CDR3, the DNA is TGTGCCACCAGCTTAGGGACAGGGGGCTTAGTCTCCTACGAGCAGTACTTC.